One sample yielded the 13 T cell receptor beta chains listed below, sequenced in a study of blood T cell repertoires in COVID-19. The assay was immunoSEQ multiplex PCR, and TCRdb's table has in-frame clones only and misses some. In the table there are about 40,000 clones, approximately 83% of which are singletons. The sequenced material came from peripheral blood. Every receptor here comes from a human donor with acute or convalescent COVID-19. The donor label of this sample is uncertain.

The CDR3 DNA reads TGTGCCAGCAGCTTAAGACAGGGGAGGACCACCGGGGAGCTGTTTTTT. Amino acid sequence: CASSLRQGRTTGELFF. This rearrangement joins TRBV7-6 to TRBJ2-2; 8 nucleotides match TRBD1. The CDR3 length is 16 residues. Per germline, CDR1 SGHVS and CDR2 FNYEAQ. With V trimmed by 2 bases and J by 4 bases, 6 bases remained unmatched.

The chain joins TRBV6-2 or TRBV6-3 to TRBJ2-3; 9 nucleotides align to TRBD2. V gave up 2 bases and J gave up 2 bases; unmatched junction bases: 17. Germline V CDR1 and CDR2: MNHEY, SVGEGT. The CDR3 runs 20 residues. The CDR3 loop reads CASSYPSGGWTTGYTDTQYF. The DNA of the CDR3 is TGTGCCAGCAGTTACCCCAGCGGGGGGTGGACTACGGGCTACACAGATACGCAGTATTTT.

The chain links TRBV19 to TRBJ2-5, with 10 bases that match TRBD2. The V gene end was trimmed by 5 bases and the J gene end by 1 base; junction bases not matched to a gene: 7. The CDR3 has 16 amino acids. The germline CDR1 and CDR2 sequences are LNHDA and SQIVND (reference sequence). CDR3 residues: CASSLRTSGSQETQYF. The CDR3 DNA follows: TGTGCCAGTAGTCTGCGGACTAGCGGCTCCCAAGAGACCCAGTACTTC.

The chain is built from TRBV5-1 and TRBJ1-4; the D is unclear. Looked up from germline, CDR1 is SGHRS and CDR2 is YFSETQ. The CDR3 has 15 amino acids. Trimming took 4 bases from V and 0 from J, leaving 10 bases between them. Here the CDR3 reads CASSRTEPTNEKLFF. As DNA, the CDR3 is TGCGCCAGCAGCCGAACAGAGCCAACTAATGAAAAACTGTTTTTT.

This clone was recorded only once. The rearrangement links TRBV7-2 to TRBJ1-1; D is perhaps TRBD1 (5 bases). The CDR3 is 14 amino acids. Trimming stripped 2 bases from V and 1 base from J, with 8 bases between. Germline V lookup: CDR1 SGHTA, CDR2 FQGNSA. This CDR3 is CASSLRGENTEAFF. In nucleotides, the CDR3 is TGTGCCAGCAGCTTAAGGGGCGAGAACACTGAAGCTTTCTTT.

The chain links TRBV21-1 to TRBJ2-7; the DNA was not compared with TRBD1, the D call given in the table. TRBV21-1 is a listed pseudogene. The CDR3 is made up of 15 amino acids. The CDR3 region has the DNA TGTGCCAGCAGCAAAGAAACAGGGGGGGCCTACGAGCAGTACTTC. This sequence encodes CASSKETGGAYEQYF.

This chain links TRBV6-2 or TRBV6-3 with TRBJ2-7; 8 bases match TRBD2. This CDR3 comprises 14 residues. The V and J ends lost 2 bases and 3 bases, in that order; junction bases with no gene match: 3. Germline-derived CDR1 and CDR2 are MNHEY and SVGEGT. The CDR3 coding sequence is TGTGCCAGCAGTTACGGACTAGCCGGCTACGAGCAGTACTTC. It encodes CASSYGLAGYEQYF.

CDR3 loop: CASRGQDRALYNSPLHF. The CDR3 coding sequence is TGTGCCAGCAGGGGACAGGACAGGGCCCTCTATAATTCACCCCTCCACTTT. The V call is TRBV5-5, the J call TRBJ1-6, with 8 bases matching TRBD1. Per germline, CDR1 SGHKS and CDR2 YYEKEE (reference sequence). This CDR3 contains 17 residues. V lost 5 bases and J lost 3; bases outside the gene matches: 10.

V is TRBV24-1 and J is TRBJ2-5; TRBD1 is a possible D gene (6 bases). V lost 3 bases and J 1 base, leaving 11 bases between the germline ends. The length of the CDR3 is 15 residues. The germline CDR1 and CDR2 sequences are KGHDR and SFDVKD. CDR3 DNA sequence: TGTGCCACCAGTGATCTGGACAGTAGCCAAGAGACCCAGTACTTC. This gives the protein CATSDLDSSQETQYF.

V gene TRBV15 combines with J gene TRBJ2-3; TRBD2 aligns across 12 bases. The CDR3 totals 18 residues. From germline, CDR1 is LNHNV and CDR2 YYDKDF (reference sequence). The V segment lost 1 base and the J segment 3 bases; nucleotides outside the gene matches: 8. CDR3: CATSRASGLAGGTDTQYF. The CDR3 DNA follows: TGTGCCACCAGCAGAGCGTCGGGGCTAGCGGGAGGGACAGATACGCAGTATTTT.

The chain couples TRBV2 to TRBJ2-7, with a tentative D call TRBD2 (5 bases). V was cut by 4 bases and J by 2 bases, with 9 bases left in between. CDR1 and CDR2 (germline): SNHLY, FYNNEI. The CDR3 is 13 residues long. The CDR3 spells CASSVTNTYEQYF. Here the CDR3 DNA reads TGTGCCAGCAGTGTGACTAATACCTACGAGCAGTACTTC.

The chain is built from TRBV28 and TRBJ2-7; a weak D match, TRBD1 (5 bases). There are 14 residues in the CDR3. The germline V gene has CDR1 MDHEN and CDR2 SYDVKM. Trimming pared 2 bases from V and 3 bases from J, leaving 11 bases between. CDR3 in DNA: TGTGCCAGCAGTTTAAGGGCAGGGAACTACGAGCAGTACTTC. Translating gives CASSLRAGNYEQYF.

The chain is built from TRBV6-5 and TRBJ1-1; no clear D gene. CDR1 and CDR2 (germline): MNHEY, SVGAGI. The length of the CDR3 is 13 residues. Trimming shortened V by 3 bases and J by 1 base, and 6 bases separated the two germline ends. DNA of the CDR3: TGTGCCAGCAGTTATAATAAGAACACTGAAGCTTTCTTT. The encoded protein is CASSYNKNTEAFF.